This T cell receptor beta chain was retrieved from a study of memory CD4+ T cells and cytomegalovirus serostatus. Sequencing used immunoSEQ multiplex PCR; TCRdb keeps in-frame clones, though not all of them. Here the sample spans about 46,000 clones, roughly three quarters being singletons. The CDR3 runs 11 residues. V dropped 4 bases and J dropped 3 bases, with 4 bases sitting between them. The germline gives CDR1 SNHLY, CDR2 FYNNEI. Single viable CD3+CD4+CD8-CD45RO+ cells were sorted as the memory CD4+ T cells. Serostatus was set by detecting CMV pp150, pp28, p38, p52 IgG. Broader study findings: CD4+ memory repertoires contained about 40% of the roughly 150 reported CMV TCRbeta sequences.

Notes on this clone: Its antigen is as yet unknown.

The clonotype comes from an adult in good health and CMV-seronegative. Sequences were obtained from memory CD4+ T cells from blood. The rearrangement joins TRBV2 to TRBJ2-7; no firm D call. The CDR3 sequence is CASSADYEQYF. The CDR3 DNA is TGTGCCAGCAGTGCGGACTACGAGCAGTACTTC.